One and the same sample provided the 15 T cell receptor beta chains below, sequenced in a study of blood T cell repertoires in COVID-19. Profiling relied on immunoSEQ multiplex PCR, and the TCRdb table lists in-frame clones only, not all of them. This sample has 200,000 to 250,000 clones, with 70% to 90% found just once. The source material was peripheral blood. The receptors shown here come from a woman aged 65 to 85 with active or convalescent COVID-19.

In regard to this clone: A junction boundary mismatches the germline segment, possibly from a read error. V usage is TRBV5-1 and J usage is TRBJ2-3; 8 bases are a match to TRBD2. The CDR3 has 15 amino acids. Looked up from germline, CDR1 is SGHRS and CDR2 is YFSETQ. The CDR3 loop is CASRLAGRAADTQYF. DNA for the CDR3: TGCGCCAGCCGCTTAGCGGGAAGAGCGGCAGATACGCAGTATTTT.

This clone was seen just once. The V gene is TRBV9, the J gene TRBJ2-5; TRBD2 matches 7 bases. The CDR3 is 15 residues long. Looked up from germline, CDR1 is SGDLS and CDR2 is YYNGEE. J gave up 4 bases and V 0 bases, and 6 bases lay outside the gene matches. In nucleotides, the CDR3 is TGTGCCAGCAGCGTAGGGACTAGTGAGACAGAGACCCAGTACTTC. Translation gives CASSVGTSETETQYF.

This chain connects TRBV7-8 to TRBJ1-6, with 8 bases identical to TRBD1. Germline lookup yields CDR1 SGHVS and CDR2 FQNEAQ. After removal of 4 bases from V and 7 bases from J, the junction contained 9 bases not matched to a gene. The CDR3 contains 16 residues. CDR3 coding DNA: TGTGCCAGCAGCTCCCTGGGACAGGCCTTCAATTCACCCCTCCACTTT. Translating gives CASSSLGQAFNSPLHF.

Concerning this clone: Other DNA variants within this sample encode the same CDR3. The V call is TRBV19, the J call TRBJ2-3; tentatively, D is TRBD2 (5 bases). The V gene's germline CDR1 is LNHDA and CDR2 SQIVND (reference sequence). V lost 5 bases and J lost 0, with 9 bases in between. The CDR3 totals 14 residues. The CDR3 DNA reads as TGTGCCAGTAGTGCGGGCCCGAGCACAGATACGCAGTATTTT. Its translation is CASSAGPSTDTQYF.

This clone was seen just once. The chain has TRBV7-2 and TRBJ2-7; TRBD2 matches at 7 bases. The CDR3 is made up of 14 amino acids. Unmatched junction bases numbered 5, after V lost 2 bases and J lost 4 bases. Germline lookup yields CDR1 SGHTA and CDR2 FQGNSA. CDR3 sequence (DNA): TGTGCCAGCAGCTTACAGGCGGGGGTTTACGAGCAGTACTTC. Protein: CASSLQAGVYEQYF.

The chain joins TRBV7-2 to TRBJ1-3; D remains ambiguous. The CDR3 extends over 13 amino acids. V was clipped by 4 bases and J by 4 bases, with 8 bases between them. CDR1 SGHTA and CDR2 FQGNSA come from the germline V gene. CDR3 sequence reads: CASSSNTGNTIYF. The CDR3 nucleotides are TGTGCCAGCAGCTCCAACACCGGAAACACCATATATTTT.

V gene TRBV10-2 combines with J gene TRBJ1-3; D not certain. CDR1 is WSHSY and CDR2 is SAAADI in the germline V gene. The CDR3 spans 13 residues. V was cut by 6 bases and J by 2 bases, with 8 bases left in between. The chain's CDR3 is CASRGFPGNTIYF. Here the CDR3 DNA reads TGCGCCAGCAGGGGCTTCCCTGGAAACACCATATATTTT.

The rearrangement links TRBV5-1 to TRBJ2-1; 10 nucleotides match TRBD2. This CDR3 comprises 17 residues. The V segment lost 1 base and the J segment 1 base; nucleotides outside the gene matches: 5. Germline CDR1 SGHRS, CDR2 YFSETQ. The CDR3 is CASSLPIAGGSYNEQFF. The DNA of the CDR3 is TGCGCCAGCAGCTTGCCAATAGCGGGAGGATCCTACAATGAGCAGTTCTTC.

The table lists this clone with a few counts. The chain joins TRBV29-1 to TRBJ2-7, with 9 bases fitting TRBD1. Germline V gives CDR1 SQVTM, CDR2 ANQGSEA. The CDR3 has 11 amino acids. V was clipped by 7 bases and J by 6 bases; unmatched bases: 4. The DNA of the CDR3 is TGCAGCGCAAGGACAGGGGTCGAGCAGTACTTC. This gives the protein CSARTGVEQYF.

The chain couples TRBV11-3 to TRBJ2-2; a possible D gene is TRBD2 (5 bases). Trimming stripped 1 base from V and 6 bases from J, with 15 bases between. CDR1 and CDR2 (germline): SGHNT, YENEEA. The CDR3 runs to 16 residues. The CDR3 sequence: CASSLALRGSAGELFF. In DNA form, the CDR3 reads TGTGCCAGCAGCTTAGCCCTTCGGGGAAGCGCCGGGGAGCTGTTTTTT. Full variable domain (remainder filled in from reference TRBV11-3 and TRBJ2-2): EAGVVQSPRYKIIEKKQPVAFWCNPISGHNTLYWYLQNLGQGPELLIRYENEEAVDDSQLPKDRFSAERLKGVDSTLKIQPAELGDSAVYLCASSLALRGSAGELFFGEGSRLTVL.

With regard to this clone: Other DNA sequences of this sample code for an identical CDR3. The CDR3 DNA sequence: TGTGCCAGCAGCCAAGCCGGTTCCTACGAGCAGTACTTC. Its protein product is CASSQAGSYEQYF. The V gene is TRBV3-1 (or the pseudogene TRBV3-2), the J gene TRBJ2-7; D is undetermined. This CDR3 region has 13 residues. V was trimmed by 1 base and J by 1 base, leaving 5 bases between them. Germline loops: CDR1 LGHDT, CDR2 YNNKEL (reference sequence).

The chain couples TRBV28 to TRBJ2-7; 8 positions match TRBD2. The CDR3 has 17 residues. After removal of 9 bases from V and 1 base from J, the junction contained 17 bases not matched to a gene. The germline CDR1 and CDR2 sequences are MDHEN and SYDVKM. The CDR3 is CARRRASRREVSYEQYF. The CDR3 nucleotides read TGTGCCAGGCGCAGGGCATCGCGGCGGGAGGTTTCCTACGAGCAGTACTTC.

CDR3 sequence: CSARLRHGYTF. CDR3 coding DNA: TGCAGTGCTAGGTTGAGGCATGGCTACACCTTC. The V and J genes are TRBV20-1 and TRBJ1-2; D not resolved. The CDR3 sequence is 11 residues long. In germline, CDR1 is DFQATT, CDR2 SNEGSKA (reference sequence). Trimming took 3 bases from V and 6 from J, leaving 8 bases between them.

The chain carries TRBV7-2 and TRBJ2-3; the match to TRBD2 covers 7 bases. Germline CDR1 and CDR2: SGHTA and FQGNSA. The junction had 10 bases not matched to a gene; V was cut back by 5 bases and J by 8 bases. The CDR3 totals 14 residues. The chain's CDR3 is CASSPRLATGTQYF. CDR3 in DNA: TGTGCCAGCAGCCCCCGACTAGCCACGGGTACGCAGTATTTT.

This sequence joins TRBV16 and TRBJ1-5, with TRBD1 identical over 8 bases. CDR1 is KGHSY and CDR2 is FQNENV in the germline V gene. V was clipped by 6 bases and J by 5 bases; unmatched bases: 3. CDR3 size: 13 residues. CDR3 bases: TGTGCCAGCAGACCGACAGGGGATCAGCCCCAGCATTTT. Residues: CASRPTGDQPQHF. Together with reference TRBV16 and TRBJ1-5, the CDR3 gives the full variable domain: GEEVAQTPKHLVRGEGQKAKLYCAPIKGHSYVFWYQQVLKNEFKFLISFQNENVFDETGMPKERFSAKCLPNSPCSLEIQATKLEDSAVYFCASRPTGDQPQHFGDGTRLSIL.